The T cell receptor beta chain described here comes from a study of vaccination effects on CD4 cells after COVID-19. Study-wide context: Post-vaccine sampling took place a median of 72 days after the second dose.

As for this clone: The antigen is not known.

The table came from immunoSEQ multiplex PCR; TCRdb's copy has only in-frame clones and leaves some out. There are tens of thousands of clones in the sample; around 69% occur only once, and around 1.5% lies in the top ten. CDR3 length: 19 amino acids. Sequencing in the ViraFEST assay came after antigen-specific CD4+ T cells had been expanded with viral peptide pools, which were used to stimulate PBMC. CD4+ T cell isolation took place after about nine days of culture. Participants received two doses of either the BNT162b2 or mRNA-1273 vaccine. The sequence came from a human donor who received a COVID-19 vaccine. V is TRBV21-1 and J is TRBJ2-5; the table's D call of TRBD2 was not tested on the DNA. TRBV21-1 is classified as a pseudogene. The sequencing here drew on CD4+ T cells from PBMCs cultured with HCoV-229E spike peptides, taken after COVID-19 vaccination. CDR3: CASSKFPGVAGGPGETQYF. For the CDR3, the DNA is TGTGCCAGCAGCAAGTTCCCAGGAGTAGCGGGGGGGCCGGGAGAGACCCAGTACTTC.